This entry concerns a single T cell receptor (beta chain). What it recognizes is unknown. Some clones are missing from TCRdb's copy, which holds only in-frame ones; the method was immunoSEQ multiplex PCR. The table shows 150,000 to 200,000 clones, with roughly nine tenths occurring only once. The data stem from a study of cytomegalovirus exposure and HLA in healthy donors. About the research overall: The 120 validation repertoires, a later analysis reported, used the same platform as the 600 to 850 repertoires from the first cohort.

The germline gives CDR1 GTSNPN, CDR2 SVGIG (reference sequence). CDR3 length: 14 residues. Trimming shortened V by 0 bases and J by 7 bases, and 15 bases separated the two germline ends. General observations from the study: Rarity marked most TCR sequences, yet some public TCRs occurred in many donors.

This sequence joins TRBV30 and TRBJ1-1, with D possibly matching TRBD1 (5 bases). The sequencing input was PBMCs. The sequence came from a man younger than 45 in good health and CMV-seropositive. The CDR3 region is CAWSVFKGHSEAFF. The CDR3 nucleotides are TGTGCCTGGAGTGTATTCAAGGGGCATAGTGAAGCTTTCTTT.